One and the same sample provided the 9 T cell receptor beta chains below, sequenced in a study of T cells after posttransplantation cyclophosphamide (dated by TCRdb to the mid-2010s). To prepare the library, the immunoSEQ multiplex PCR assay was applied. As stored in TCRdb, this immuneACCESS dataset retains in-frame rearrangements with V and J assigned. A fraction of the clones does not appear; measured against another copy, unresolved V genes explain less than half of the discrepancy, and the remainder lacks a known reason. The sample table shows 20,000 or so clones, and about 85% are seen once. 6% to 8.5% of the sample goes to the ten largest clones. The treatment or condition label corresponds to: high-dose cyclophosphamide on days +3 and +4 as single-agent GVHD prophylaxis. Busulfan and fludarabine conditioning, a related or unrelated marrow graft, and cyclophosphamide on days +3 and +4 were given to PTCy patients.

The sequencing used PBMCs, collected after allogeneic stem cell transplant with posttransplant cyclophosphamide. All receptors come from a female patient aged 40-50 years who received an allogeneic stem cell transplant from a related donor, was CMV-positive, and had no GVHD. After a transplant, certain T cells may trace back to the graft donor.

The V and J genes are TRBV11-2 and TRBJ2-7; D is unresolved. Deletions cut 5 bases from V and 2 bases from J, with 13 bases between. The CDR3 spans 14 residues. CDR1 and CDR2 from the germline V gene are SGHAT and FQNNGV. The CDR3 region is CASSPDGAAYEQYF. As DNA, the CDR3 is TGTGCCAGCAGCCCCGATGGTGCAGCCTACGAGCAGTACTTC. Complete variable domain (other parts from reference TRBV11-2 and TRBJ2-7): EAGVAQSPRYKIIEKRQSVAFWCNPISGHATLYWYQQILGQGPKLLIQFQNNGVVDDSQLPKDRFSAERLKGVDSTLKIQPAKLEDSAVYLCASSPDGAAYEQYFGPGTRLTVT.

The rearrangement links TRBV27 to TRBJ2-3; 15 bases line up with TRBD2. Trimming took 7 bases from V and 0 from J; bases not matched to a gene: 14. Germline CDR1 MNHEY, CDR2 SMNVEV (reference sequence). CDR3 size: 20 residues. CDR3 residues: CASIRWGLAGGRPSTDTQYF. In DNA form, the CDR3 reads TGTGCCAGCATCCGCTGGGGACTAGCGGGAGGCCGCCCTAGCACAGATACGCAGTATTTT.

V usage is TRBV7-9 and J usage is TRBJ2-3, with a tentative D call TRBD2 (6 bases). Trimming pared 5 bases from V and 5 bases from J, leaving 14 bases between. Germline V CDR1 and CDR2: SEHNR, FQNEAQ (reference sequence). This CDR3 region has 14 residues. The CDR3 loop is CASSPRVSGDTQYF. CDR3 DNA sequence: TGTGCCAGCAGCCCCCGGGTTAGCGGAGATACGCAGTATTTT.

This chain uses TRBV21-1 with TRBJ2-7; no DNA check was done on the table's D call, TRBD2. TRBV21-1 is described as a pseudogene. The CDR3 runs 24 residues. CDR3 DNA: TGTGCCAGCAGCAAAGATATGACTAGCGGGCAAGCCTGCCGAGGTTCGCGGACGTCCTACGAGCAGTACTTC. This gives the protein CASSKDMTSGQACRGSRTSYEQYF.

The chain employs TRBV11-1 and TRBJ1-2; 7 positions match TRBD1. J lost 7 bases, V lost 5 bases, and 16 bases had no gene match. In germline, CDR1 is SGHAT, CDR2 FQDESV (reference sequence). The CDR3 has 16 residues. This chain's CDR3 is CASSLGRQGEGGGYTF. The CDR3 bases are TGTGCCAGCAGCCTCGGACGACAGGGCGAGGGCGGTGGCTACACCTTC.

The chain uses TRBV19 and TRBJ2-2, with D unresolved. CDR3 length: 18 residues. The germline V gene has CDR1 LNHDA and CDR2 SQIVND (reference sequence). Trimming pared 3 bases from V and 0 bases from J, leaving 17 bases between. CDR3 DNA: TGTGCCAGTAGTATGTTTACCACCTTTACTGCGAACACCGGGGAGCTGTTTTTT. Translating it yields CASSMFTTFTANTGELFF.

This clone was detected only once. This rearrangement joins TRBV30 to TRBJ2-7; possibly TRBD1 for D (6 bases). The CDR3 is 14 amino acids. Germline V gene lookup returns CDR1 GTSNPN and CDR2 SVGIG (reference sequence). Trimming pared 0 bases from V and 4 bases from J, leaving 13 bases between. CDR3 sequence reads: CAWSVMGRGYEQYF. As DNA, the CDR3 is TGTGCCTGGAGTGTAATGGGCAGGGGTTACGAGCAGTACTTC.

The chain has TRBV10-3 and TRBJ1-5, with a possible D match to TRBD1 (5 bases). CDR3 length equals 15 residues. CDR1 is ENHRY and CDR2 is SYGVKD in the germline V gene. V gave up 3 bases and J gave up 0 bases, with 9 bases separating them. The CDR3 nucleotides are TGTGCCATCAGTGATGGGGCCCATAGCAATCAGCCCCAGCATTTT. Translation: CAISDGAHSNQPQHF.

The chain employs TRBV30 and TRBJ2-1; the match to TRBD2 covers 9 bases. The V gene's germline CDR1 is GTSNPN and CDR2 SVGIG (reference sequence). The CDR3 is 15 residues long. V dropped 0 bases and J dropped 8; count of bases not matched to a gene: 8. The CDR3 protein is CAWSVGLASRDEQFF. As DNA, the CDR3 is TGTGCCTGGAGTGTGGGACTAGCATCCCGCGATGAGCAGTTCTTC.